The 19 T cell receptor beta chains presented below share a single source sample, sequenced in a study of cytomegalovirus exposure and HLA in healthy donors. Researchers ran the PCR with 60 Vbeta and 13 Jbeta primers. Clones were sequenced by immunoSEQ multiplex PCR, and TCRdb holds only the in-frame ones, with some missing. Seen here are about 160,000 clones, around 79% observed once, and the top ten hold 1.3% to 1.5%. The sample consisted of PBMCs. These receptors all stem from a man younger than 35 in good health and CMV-seronegative.

This clone has just one count. This chain connects TRBV7-2 to TRBJ1-1; possible D gene TRBD1, 6 bases. The CDR3 loop spans 14 amino acids. Germline assignment: CDR1 SGHTA and CDR2 FQGNSA. V was trimmed by 2 bases and J by 3 bases, leaving 10 bases between them. Written as DNA, the CDR3 is TGTGCCAGCAGCTTAAACAGGGAAGACACTGAAGCTTTCTTT. Residues: CASSLNREDTEAFF.

The rearrangement links TRBV4-1 to TRBJ2-7, with 7 bases fitting TRBD1. Germline V gene lookup returns CDR1 MGHRA and CDR2 YSYEKL. The junction had 7 bases not matched to a gene; V was cut back by 3 bases and J by 2 bases. The CDR3 totals 15 residues. CDR3 protein: CASSHTGAGAYEQYF. CDR3 DNA sequence: TGCGCCAGCAGCCACACAGGGGCCGGCGCCTACGAGCAGTACTTC.

This chain uses TRBV9 with TRBJ2-5, with TRBD2 matching 12 bases. The germline gives CDR1 SGDLS, CDR2 YYNGEE. The CDR3 spans 17 residues. V lost 2 bases to trimming and J lost 4 bases; unmatched junction nucleotides: 9. CDR3 in DNA: TGTGCCAGCAGCGTGGGGGGGCTAGCGGGAGGGCTAGAGACCCAGTACTTC. Translation: CASSVGGLAGGLETQYF.

This clone was detected a few times. The V gene is TRBV28, the J gene TRBJ2-1; possible D gene TRBD2, 5 bases. Germline loops: CDR1 MDHEN, CDR2 SYDVKM. Trimming removed 5 bases at V and 2 bases at J, with 16 bases between. This CDR3 has 16 amino acids. CDR3 sequence: CASSPLLATAYNEQFF. The CDR3 DNA sequence: TGTGCCAGCAGTCCCCTTTTAGCGACCGCCTACAATGAGCAGTTCTTC.

The rearrangement joins TRBV6-1 to TRBJ1-6; 7 nucleotides align to TRBD1. Germline V lookup: CDR1 MNHNS, CDR2 SASEGT. The CDR3 spans 13 residues. The V gene end was trimmed by 4 bases and the J gene end by 8 bases; junction bases not matched to a gene: 2. The CDR3 nucleotides are TGTGCCAGCAGTGGGGACAGAGATTCACCCCTCCACTTT. It encodes CASSGDRDSPLHF.

The chain recombines TRBV6-5 with TRBJ2-3; D is unclear. V lost 6 bases to trimming and J lost 2 bases, with 15 bases between them. Germline CDR1 is MNHEY and CDR2 is SVGAGI. The CDR3 totals 15 residues. Here the CDR3 DNA reads TGTGCCAGCAGCCCTCTACCGTACTTCACAGATACGCAGTATTTT. This encodes CASSPLPYFTDTQYF.

The chain recombines TRBV7-9 with TRBJ2-5; unclear D gene. The J call may be in error: the DNA end matches TRBJ2-7 better. Per germline, CDR1 SEHNR and CDR2 FQNEAQ (reference sequence). This CDR3 spans 12 amino acids. Here the CDR3 DNA reads TGTGCCAGCAGCTTAGGCGACTCCGAGCAGTACTTC. It is translated as CASSLGDSEQYF.

As regards this clone: This sample includes further DNA sequences coding for the same CDR3. The chain joins TRBV9 to TRBJ2-3; 7 positions agree with TRBD1. CDR1 is SGDLS, CDR2 YYNGEE, per germline. The CDR3 length is 14 residues. The V and J ends lost 1 base and 4 bases, in that order; junction bases with no gene match: 3. This CDR3 reads CASSVRQGADTQYF. CDR3 coding DNA: TGTGCCAGCAGCGTAAGACAGGGCGCAGATACGCAGTATTTT.

CDR3 sequence reads: CASSEGTSGILEQYF. CDR3 DNA sequence: TGTGCCAGCAGTGAAGGGACTAGCGGGATTCTAGAGCAGTACTTC. This chain joins TRBV2 and TRBJ2-7; TRBD2 matches at 12 bases. J was trimmed by 7 bases and V by 1 base; bases with no gene match: 5. Germline lookup yields CDR1 SNHLY and CDR2 FYNNEI. The CDR3 spans 15 residues. The full variable domain, completed using reference TRBV2 and TRBJ2-7, is EPEVTQTPSHQVTQMGQEVILRCVPISNHLYFYWYRQILGQKVEFLVSFYNNEISEKSEIFDDQFSVERPDGSNFTLKIRSTKLEDSAMYFCASSEGTSGILEQYFGPGTRLTVT.

The table lists this clone with a count of one. The chain links TRBV10-3 to TRBJ2-1, with 7 bases fitting TRBD2. Germline assignment: CDR1 ENHRY and CDR2 SYGVKD. V gave up 2 bases and J gave up 9 bases; unmatched junction bases: 1. The CDR3 contains 12 residues. This CDR3 is CAISEVAGEQFF. In DNA, the CDR3 is TGTGCCATCAGTGAGGTAGCGGGTGAGCAGTTCTTC.

This chain links TRBV5-1 with TRBJ2-7, with D maybe TRBD1 (6 bases). Between the trimmed V and J ends, which lost 5 bases and 5 bases, there was a span of 11 bases. This CDR3 is 12 amino acids long. Germline loops: CDR1 SGHRS, CDR2 YFSETQ. The CDR3 spells CASRTGDHEQYF. CDR3 nucleotides: TGCGCCAGCAGGACAGGAGACCACGAGCAGTACTTC.

The chain joins TRBV5-4 to TRBJ2-7, with 12 positions matching TRBD2. Germline V gene sequence: CDR1 SGHNT, CDR2 YYREEE (reference sequence). V lost 4 bases, J lost 9 bases, and 14 bases stayed unmatched. This CDR3 spans 16 amino acids. DNA of the CDR3: TGTGCCAGCAGCCCGGTACTAGCGGGAGGCGGAGGGAGGCAGTACTTC. It specifies CASSPVLAGGGGRQYF. Based on the CDR3 plus reference TRBV5-4 and TRBJ2-7, the full variable domain is ETGVTQSPTHLIKTRGQQVTLRCSSQSGHNTVSWYQQALGQGPQFIFQYYREEENGRGNFPPRFSGLQFPNYSSELNVNALELDDSALYLCASSPVLAGGGGRQYFGPGTRLTVT.

The chain joins TRBV10-1 to TRBJ2-7, with 8 bases fitting TRBD1. The CDR3 totals 13 residues. V was pared by 7 bases and J by 3 bases, with 5 bases of the junction left unmatched. Germline lookup yields CDR1 WNHNN and CDR2 SYGVQD (reference sequence). CDR3 loop: CASTAGQGYEQYF. CDR3 bases: TGCGCCAGCACCGCCGGACAGGGCTACGAGCAGTACTTC.

This sequence joins TRBV18 and TRBJ1-1, with D possibly matching TRBD1 (6 bases). This CDR3 spans 13 amino acids. CDR1 and CDR2 (germline): KGHSH, LQKENI. The V end lost 6 bases, the J end lost 3 bases, and 11 bases lay between the germline ends. In nucleotides, the CDR3 is TGTGCCAGCTCTGGGGGCCCGGACACTGAAGCTTTCTTT. Amino acids: CASSGGPDTEAFF.

This clone was seen only a few times. The CDR3 DNA is TGTGCCAGCAGCCTGGAGGGGCGCCAGCCCCAGCATTTT. It encodes CASSLEGRQPQHF. The chain links TRBV6-5 to TRBJ1-5, with TRBD1 as a possible D gene (5 bases). The CDR3 contains 13 residues. Trimming pared 6 bases from V and 7 bases from J, leaving 13 bases between. Germline V gene sequence: CDR1 MNHEY, CDR2 SVGAGI.

This chain joins TRBV2 and TRBJ1-2; 8 bases are a match to TRBD1. Losses at the gene ends were 3 bases for V and 2 bases for J; bases not matched to a gene: 5. CDR1 is SNHLY and CDR2 is FYNNEI in the germline V gene. The CDR3 has 15 residues. The CDR3 bases are TGTGCCAGCAGTGACTCAACAGGGGGAAACTATGGCTACACCTTC. Translated: CASSDSTGGNYGYTF.

The chain is built from TRBV14 and TRBJ2-5, with 7 nucleotides matching TRBD2. Germline V gene lookup returns CDR1 SGHDN and CDR2 FVKESK. Trimming cost V 3 bases and J 2 bases; bases outside gene matches: 6. This CDR3 is 15 amino acids long. CDR3 sequence reads: CASSQAGRLQETQYF. The CDR3 coding sequence is TGTGCCAGCAGCCAGGCCGGGAGGTTGCAAGAGACCCAGTACTTC.

The CDR3 nucleotides read TGCGCCAGCAGCCGCCAACCAGGGCCAGGATACGAGCAGTACTTC. Translation: CASSRQPGPGYEQYF. V usage is TRBV4-3 and J usage is TRBJ2-7; D is possibly TRBD1 (5 bases). The germline CDR1 and CDR2 sequences are LGHNA and YSLEER. V was cut by 4 bases and J by 4 bases, with 17 bases left in between. CDR3 length equals 15 residues.

The chain is built from TRBV29-1 and TRBJ2-7; D might be TRBD1 (6 bases). CDR3 length equals 13 residues. Germline-derived CDR1 and CDR2 are SQVTM and ANQGSEA. V lost 2 bases and J 3 bases, leaving 11 bases between the germline ends. DNA of the CDR3: TGCAGCGTTGAATCGGCAGGGGACTACGAGCAGTACTTC. Its translation is CSVESAGDYEQYF.